The 28 T cell receptor beta chains below all came from one sample that was sequenced in a study of neurological immune-mediated disorders. TCRdb re-derived calls from the 5' RACE reads in MiXCR, one entry per CDR3 protein. The sample holds tens of thousands of distinct CDR3 sequences, roughly 6.2% seen once. The material sequenced was CD8+ T cells from blood. The receptors were gathered from a man aged 18 to 29 in good health.

This clonotype was observed at least ten times. The chain is built from TRBV3-1 and TRBJ1-6; TRBD1 aligns across 7 bases. Germline CDR1 is LGHDT and CDR2 is YNNKEL (reference sequence). Trimming at V came to 3 bases and at J to 7 bases, leaving 9 bases not matched to a gene. This CDR3 is built from 16 residues. The CDR3 nucleotides are TGTGCCAGCAGCCACTCGATGACAGGGTTAAATTCACCCCTCCACTTT. Residues: CASSHSMTGLNSPLHF.

This clonotype was seen many times. The chain carries TRBV7-9 and TRBJ2-5, with D possibly TRBD2 on 5 matching bases. The CDR3 is made up of 15 amino acids. Deletions cut 2 bases from V and 0 bases from J, with 10 bases between. From germline, CDR1 is SEHNR and CDR2 FQNEAQ (reference sequence). CDR3 sequence reads: CASSLYGRNQETQYF. The CDR3 nucleotides read TGTGCCAGCAGCTTATATGGGAGAAACCAAGAGACCCAGTACTTC.

This clonotype was seen many times. CDR3 sequence: CASSQRQHYEQYF. The CDR3 DNA reads as TGTGCCAGCAGCCAAAGGCAGCACTACGAGCAGTACTTC. This chain links TRBV14 with TRBJ2-7; D unclear. This CDR3 is built from 13 residues. The V end lost 2 bases, the J end lost 3 bases, and 8 bases lay between the germline ends. In germline, CDR1 is SGHDN, CDR2 FVKESK.

This clonotype was seen at least ten times. This chain uses TRBV7-6 with TRBJ2-1; 12 bases line up with TRBD2. Unmatched junction bases numbered 23, after V lost 5 bases and J lost 9 bases. The germline gives CDR1 SGHVS, CDR2 FNYEAQ. This CDR3 comprises 20 residues. This CDR3 reads CASSLGWQGGTSGSLPEQFF. As DNA, the CDR3 is TGTGCCAGCAGCCTCGGCTGGCAGGGGGGGACTAGCGGGTCATTACCTGAGCAGTTCTTC.

There are many counts of this clonotype. The CDR3 nucleotides are TGTGCCAGCAGTTACGTGACGGGGGCCCACCACGACTATGGCTACACCTTC. It encodes CASSYVTGAHHDYGYTF. The V gene is TRBV6-5, the J gene TRBJ1-2, with TRBD1 as a possible D gene (6 bases). The CDR3 runs 17 residues. Germline CDR1 MNHEY, CDR2 SVGAGI. V was cut by 2 bases and J by 3 bases, with 19 bases left in between.

Many counts were recorded for this clonotype. The V and J genes are TRBV24-1 and TRBJ2-7; possible D gene TRBD1, 6 bases. V was pared by 3 bases and J by 2 bases, with 13 bases between. Germline V gene data show CDR1 as KGHDR and CDR2 as SFDVKD. CDR3 length equals 15 residues. CDR3 in DNA: TGTGCCACCAGTGATCCACAGGGCGGAACCTACGAGCAGTACTTC. Its translation is CATSDPQGGTYEQYF.

By share, this clonotype ranks as medium-sized. The J gene is TRBJ2-7, the V gene TRBV20-1; D might be TRBD1 (5 bases). V was shortened by 0 bases and J by 3 bases, with 12 bases between the two germline ends. Germline CDR1 is DFQATT and CDR2 is SNEGSKA (reference sequence). The CDR3 covers 14 residues. The DNA of the CDR3 is TGCAGTGCTAGAGATTGGGGCCAGGGCTACGAGCAGTACTTC. Residues: CSARDWGQGYEQYF.

This clonotype has a count of ten or more. The chain recombines TRBV20-1 with TRBJ2-7, with a tentative D call TRBD2 (6 bases). The CDR3 is made up of 13 amino acids. In germline, CDR1 is DFQATT, CDR2 SNEGSKA (reference sequence). V was clipped by 3 bases and J by 3 bases, with 12 bases between them. The CDR3 nucleotides read TGCAGTGCTAGGGAGGGACTTTTCTACGAGCAGTACTTC. Translating gives CSAREGLFYEQYF.

This clonotype was seen ten or more times. The chain links TRBV7-8 to TRBJ2-1; unclear D gene. Germline CDR1 SGHVS, CDR2 FQNEAQ. The CDR3 sequence is 16 residues long. The ends were cut back, 5 bases at V and 0 bases at J, with 14 bases in the middle. As DNA, the CDR3 is TGTGCCAGCAGCCCGAGTGGCGGATACTCCTACAATGAGCAGTTCTTC. Its translation: CASSPSGGYSYNEQFF.

A few counts support this clonotype. The CDR3 protein is CAISGENTGELFF. The CDR3 DNA follows: TGTGCCATCAGTGGGGAGAACACCGGGGAGCTGTTTTTT. J is TRBJ2-2 and V is TRBV10-3; no definite D call. Trimming stripped 4 bases from V and 1 base from J, with 4 bases between. The germline gives CDR1 ENHRY, CDR2 SYGVKD. CDR3 length: 13 amino acids.

This clonotype was seen at least ten times. This sequence joins TRBV7-9 and TRBJ2-1, with D unclear. V lost 1 base, J lost 2 bases, and 6 bases lay in between. Germline V gene lookup returns CDR1 SEHNR and CDR2 FQNEAQ (reference sequence). This CDR3 is 14 amino acids long. CDR3 amino acids: CASSLGKAYNEQFF. In DNA form, the CDR3 reads TGTGCCAGCAGCTTAGGGAAAGCCTACAATGAGCAGTTCTTC.

This clonotype has ten or more counts. This rearrangement joins TRBV27 to TRBJ2-1; tentative D call: TRBD1 (6 bases). CDR3 length: 13 amino acids. Germline CDR1 is MNHEY and CDR2 is SMNVEV (reference sequence). Trimming removed 4 bases at V and 11 bases at J, with 15 bases between. DNA of the CDR3: TGTGCCAGCAGTTCCAGTTTAGGGGGACAGCAGTTCTTC. This sequence encodes CASSSSLGGQQFF.

Ten or more counts support this clonotype. V and J are TRBV5-4 and TRBJ2-6; D remains ambiguous. The ends were cut back, 4 bases at V and 1 base at J, with 9 bases in the middle. The germline gives CDR1 SGHNT, CDR2 YYREEE (reference sequence). CDR3 size: 15 residues. CDR3 sequence: CASSLGPSGANVLTF. CDR3 nucleotide sequence: TGTGCCAGCAGCCTAGGACCTTCTGGGGCCAACGTCCTGACTTTC.

This clonotype came up many times. This CDR3 is CASSQEPGGLGEQYF. CDR3 coding DNA: TGCGCCAGCAGCCAAGAGCCAGGGGGCTTGGGGGAGCAGTACTTC. The chain carries TRBV4-1 and TRBJ2-7; TRBD1 matches 8 bases. Germline assignment: CDR1 MGHRA and CDR2 YSYEKL. The junction had 8 bases not matched to a gene; V was cut back by 0 bases and J by 7 bases. This CDR3 is 15 amino acids long.

This clonotype was found many times. The rearrangement uses TRBV27 and TRBJ1-1; D is unclear. The CDR3 is made up of 13 amino acids. CDR1 is MNHEY and CDR2 is SMNVEV in the germline V gene (reference sequence). V was clipped by 7 bases and J by 0 bases, with 9 bases between them. This chain's CDR3 is CASNDGMNTEAFF. The CDR3 DNA reads as TGTGCCAGCAATGATGGTATGAACACTGAAGCTTTCTTT.

Relative to its sample, this clonotype is medium-sized. The V gene is TRBV15, the J gene TRBJ2-3; D might be TRBD2 (7 bases). There are 16 residues in the CDR3. V was pared by 0 bases and J by 4 bases, with 14 bases between. Germline CDR1 is LNHNV and CDR2 is YYDKDF (reference sequence). The CDR3 protein is CATSRDRTGGPDTQYF. The CDR3 DNA follows: TGTGCCACCAGCAGAGATCGTACGGGGGGCCCAGATACGCAGTATTTT.

This clonotype has at least ten counts. The V call is TRBV27, the J call TRBJ1-1, with no clear D. The CDR3 has 12 residues. In germline, CDR1 is MNHEY, CDR2 SMNVEV (reference sequence). The ends were cut back, 6 bases at V and 1 base at J, with 6 bases in the middle. For the CDR3, the DNA is TGTGCCAGCAGGCTAAGGAACACTGAAGCTTTCTTT. This codes for CASRLRNTEAFF.

In its sample, this clonotype was seen many times. The rearrangement joins TRBV5-1 to TRBJ2-1, with 10 positions matching TRBD1. V lost 1 base, J lost 4 bases, and 2 bases stayed unmatched. This CDR3 spans 15 amino acids. CDR1 SGHRS and CDR2 YFSETQ come from the germline V gene. Here the CDR3 DNA reads TGCGCCAGCAGCTTGTCGGGACAGGGGTACAATGAGCAGTTCTTC. This codes for CASSLSGQGYNEQFF.

This clonotype has at least ten counts. The V gene is TRBV29-1, the J gene TRBJ1-1; D may be TRBD1 (6 bases). Germline V lookup: CDR1 SQVTM, CDR2 ANQGSEA. The CDR3 consists of 14 residues. Trimming took off 4 bases at V and 1 base at J, with 13 bases between the two ends. CDR3 residues: CSVGGAAENTEAFF. In DNA form, the CDR3 reads TGCAGCGTTGGGGGGGCCGCCGAGAACACTGAAGCTTTCTTT. Filled out from reference TRBV29-1 and TRBJ1-1, the complete variable domain reads SAVISQKPSRDICQRGTSLTIQCQVDSQVTMMFWYRQQPGQSLTLIATANQGSEATYESGFVIDKFPISRPNLTFSTLTVSNMSPEDSSIYLCSVGGAAENTEAFFGQGTRLTVV.

This clonotype was detected many times. This chain joins TRBV12-3 or TRBV12-4 and TRBJ2-7; the D is unclear. V was pared by 6 bases and J by 4 bases, with 7 bases between. This CDR3 has 11 amino acids. The CDR3, as DNA: TGTGCCAGCAGCAAGAATTACGAGCAGTACTTC. Amino acid sequence: CASSKNYEQYF.

This clonotype was recorded many times. This chain links TRBV5-1 with TRBJ1-1; 9 positions match TRBD1. J was trimmed by 8 bases and V by 2 bases; bases with no gene match: 4. Germline V gene data show CDR1 as SGHRS and CDR2 as YFSETQ. The length of the CDR3 is 13 residues. The CDR3, as DNA: TGCGCCAGCAGCTTATCCGGGACAGGGGAAGCTTTCTTT. It yields the protein CASSLSGTGEAFF.

This chain links TRBV4-1 with TRBJ2-7, with 10 bases matching TRBD2. Germline V gives CDR1 MGHRA, CDR2 YSYEKL. The CDR3 has 16 amino acids. V was pared by 1 base and J by 3 bases, with 6 bases of the junction left unmatched. The CDR3: CASSQGLAGGYYEQYF. CDR3 in DNA: TGCGCCAGCAGCCAAGGTTTAGCGGGGGGATACTACGAGCAGTACTTC.

At least ten counts were recorded for this clonotype. The CDR3 is CASRGEWGTMNTEAFF. Written as DNA, the CDR3 is TGTGCCAGCAGGGGGGAATGGGGGACGATGAACACTGAAGCTTTCTTT. J is TRBJ1-1 and V is TRBV6-6, with D possibly TRBD1 on 5 matching bases. The CDR3 is made up of 16 amino acids. V dropped 6 bases and J dropped 0 bases, with 17 bases sitting between them. From germline, CDR1 is MNHNY and CDR2 SVGAGI (reference sequence).

In this sample, this clonotype turned up many times. The J gene is TRBJ1-1, the V gene TRBV20-1; D is possibly TRBD1 (6 bases). The CDR3 is 14 residues long. Trimming stripped 6 bases from V and 3 bases from J, with 17 bases between. Germline V gene sequence: CDR1 DFQATT, CDR2 SNEGSKA (reference sequence). This CDR3 is CSARSGARYTEAFF. CDR3 bases: TGCAGTGCCCGGTCGGGGGCGCGTTACACTGAAGCTTTCTTT.

The sample holds many counts of this clonotype. This chain joins TRBV4-3 and TRBJ2-7, with 8 bases lining up with TRBD2. With V trimmed by 0 bases and J by 3 bases, 13 bases remained unmatched. Germline V gene data show CDR1 as LGHNA and CDR2 as YSLEER. The CDR3 is made up of 18 amino acids. In nucleotides, the CDR3 is TGCGCCAGCAGCCAAGAAGGACCTCGGGGGGGGAGATTCTACGAGCAGTACTTC. Protein: CASSQEGPRGGRFYEQYF.

This clonotype was found many times. J is TRBJ2-1 and V is TRBV4-1; D is ambiguous. Looked up from germline, CDR1 is MGHRA and CDR2 is YSYEKL. The CDR3 runs 22 residues. V was cut by 3 bases and J by 0 bases, with 30 bases left in between. The CDR3 loop reads CASSHPPEYLTTKTYSYNEQFF. The CDR3 DNA is TGCGCCAGCAGCCACCCCCCGGAATATCTCACGACGAAGACGTACTCCTACAATGAGCAGTTCTTC.

This clonotype was seen many times. The chain employs TRBV9 and TRBJ2-3, with 13 bases lining up with TRBD2. This CDR3 has 15 amino acids. The germline gives CDR1 SGDLS, CDR2 YYNGEE. V was pared by 7 bases and J by 6 bases, with 8 bases of the junction left unmatched. CDR3 bases: TGTGCCAGCGGGAGGACTAGCGGGGGTCTGGATACGCAGTATTTT. It encodes CASGRTSGGLDTQYF.

Many counts were recorded for this clonotype. The genes are TRBV7-3 and TRBJ2-1, with D possibly being TRBD2 (7 bases). The CDR3 sequence is 14 residues long. The V and J ends lost 0 bases and 10 bases respectively, with 13 bases between them. From germline, CDR1 is SGHTA and CDR2 FQGTGA. CDR3 sequence (DNA): TGTGCCAGCAGCTTAACGGGGGGGGACATCGAGCAGTTCTTC. Translating gives CASSLTGGDIEQFF.